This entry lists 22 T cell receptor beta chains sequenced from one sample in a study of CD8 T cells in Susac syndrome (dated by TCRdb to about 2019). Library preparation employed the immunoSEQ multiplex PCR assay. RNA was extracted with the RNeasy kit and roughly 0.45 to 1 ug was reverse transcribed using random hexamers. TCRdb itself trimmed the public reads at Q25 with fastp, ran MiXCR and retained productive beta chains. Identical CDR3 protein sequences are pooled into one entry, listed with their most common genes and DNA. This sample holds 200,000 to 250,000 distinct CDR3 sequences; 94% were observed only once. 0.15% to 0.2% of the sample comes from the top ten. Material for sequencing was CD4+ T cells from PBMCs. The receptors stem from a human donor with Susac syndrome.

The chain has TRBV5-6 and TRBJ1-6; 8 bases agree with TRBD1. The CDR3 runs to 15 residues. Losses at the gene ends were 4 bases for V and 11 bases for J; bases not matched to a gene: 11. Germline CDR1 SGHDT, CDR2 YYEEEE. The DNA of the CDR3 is TGTGCCAGCAGCCATAGGGACAGGCCGGCACCACCCCTCCACTTT. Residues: CASSHRDRPAPPLHF.

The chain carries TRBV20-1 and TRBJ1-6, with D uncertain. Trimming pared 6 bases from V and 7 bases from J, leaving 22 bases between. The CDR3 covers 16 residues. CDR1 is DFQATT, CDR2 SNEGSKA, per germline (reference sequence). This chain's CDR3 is CSAPQRRAAGNSPLHF. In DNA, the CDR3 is TGCAGTGCCCCCCAACGCCGGGCAGCTGGAAATTCACCCCTCCACTTT.

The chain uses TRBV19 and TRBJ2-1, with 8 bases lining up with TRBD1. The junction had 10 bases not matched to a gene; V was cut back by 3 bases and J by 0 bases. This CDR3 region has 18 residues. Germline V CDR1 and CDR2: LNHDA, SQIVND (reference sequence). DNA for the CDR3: TGTGCCAGTAGTATGGTGACAGGGGAACTGTACTCCTACAATGAGCAGTTCTTC. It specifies CASSMVTGELYSYNEQFF.

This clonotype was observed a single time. This chain's CDR3 is CSVTQGLEGYTF. CDR3 DNA: TGCAGCGTTACTCAGGGGTTGGAGGGCTACACCTTC. V gene TRBV20-1 combines with J gene TRBJ1-2; D might be TRBD1 (6 bases). The germline V gene encodes CDR1 DFQATT and CDR2 SNEGSKA (reference sequence). The CDR3 consists of 12 residues.

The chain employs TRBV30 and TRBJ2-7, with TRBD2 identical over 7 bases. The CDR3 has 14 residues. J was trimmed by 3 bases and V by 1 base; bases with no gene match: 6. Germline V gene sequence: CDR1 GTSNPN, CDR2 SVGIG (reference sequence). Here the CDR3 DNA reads TGTGCCTGGAGTGGTGGGGGGGACCTCTACGAGCAGTACTTC. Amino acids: CAWSGGGDLYEQYF.

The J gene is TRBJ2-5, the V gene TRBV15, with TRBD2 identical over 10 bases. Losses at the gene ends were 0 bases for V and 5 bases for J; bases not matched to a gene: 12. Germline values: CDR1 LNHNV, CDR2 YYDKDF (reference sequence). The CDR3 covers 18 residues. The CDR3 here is CATSRDPPGTSASETQYF. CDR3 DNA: TGTGCCACCAGCAGAGATCCCCCCGGGACTAGCGCTTCGGAGACCCAGTACTTC.

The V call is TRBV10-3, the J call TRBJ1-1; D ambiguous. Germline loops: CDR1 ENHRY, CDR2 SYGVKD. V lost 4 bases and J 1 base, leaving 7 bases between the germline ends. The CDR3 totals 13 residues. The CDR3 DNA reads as TGTGCCATCAGTGGAACGGCGAACACTGAAGCTTTCTTT. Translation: CAISGTANTEAFF.

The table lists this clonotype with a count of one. The DNA for the CDR3 is TGTGCCAGCGCTCCCTGGTCAGGGAAGTCCTACGAGCAGTACTTC. Its translation is CASAPWSGKSYEQYF. The chain has TRBV12-3 or TRBV12-4 and TRBJ2-7; perhaps TRBD1 as D (5 bases). The CDR3 extends over 15 amino acids. Trimming left V 8 bases short and J 1 base short, with 18 bases between.

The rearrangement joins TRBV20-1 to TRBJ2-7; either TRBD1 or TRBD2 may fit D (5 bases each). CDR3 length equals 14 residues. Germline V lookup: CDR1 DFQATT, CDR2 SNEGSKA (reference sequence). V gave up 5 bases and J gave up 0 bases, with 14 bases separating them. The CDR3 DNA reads TGCAGTGCTGCCGGGACCGGAAGCTCCTACGAGCAGTACTTC. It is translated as CSAAGTGSSYEQYF.

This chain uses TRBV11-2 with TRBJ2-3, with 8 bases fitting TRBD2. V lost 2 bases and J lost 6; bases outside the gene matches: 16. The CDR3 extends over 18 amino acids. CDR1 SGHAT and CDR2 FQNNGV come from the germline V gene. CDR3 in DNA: TGTGCCAGCAGCTTATTAAGCTCGCTCGGCGGGGGGAGGGATACGCAGTATTTT. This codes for CASSLLSSLGGGRDTQYF.

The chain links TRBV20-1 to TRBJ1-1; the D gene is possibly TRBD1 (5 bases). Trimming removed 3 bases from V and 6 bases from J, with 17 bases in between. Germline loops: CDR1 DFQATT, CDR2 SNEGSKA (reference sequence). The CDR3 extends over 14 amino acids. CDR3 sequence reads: CSASGVGGMPEAFF. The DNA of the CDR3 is TGCAGTGCTAGTGGGGTGGGGGGAATGCCTGAAGCTTTCTTT.

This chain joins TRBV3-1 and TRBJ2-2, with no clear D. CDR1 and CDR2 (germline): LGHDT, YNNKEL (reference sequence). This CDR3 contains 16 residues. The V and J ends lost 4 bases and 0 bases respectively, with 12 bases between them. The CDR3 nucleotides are TGTGCCAGCAGCCCCAACCCCTCGTCGAACACCGGGGAGCTGTTTTTT. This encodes CASSPNPSSNTGELFF. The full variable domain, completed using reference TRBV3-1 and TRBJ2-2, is DTAVSQTPKYLVTQMGNDKSIKCEQNLGHDTMYWYKQDSKKFLKIMFSYNNKELIINETVPNRFSPKSPDKAHLNLHINSLELGDSAVYFCASSPNPSSNTGELFFGEGSRLTVL.

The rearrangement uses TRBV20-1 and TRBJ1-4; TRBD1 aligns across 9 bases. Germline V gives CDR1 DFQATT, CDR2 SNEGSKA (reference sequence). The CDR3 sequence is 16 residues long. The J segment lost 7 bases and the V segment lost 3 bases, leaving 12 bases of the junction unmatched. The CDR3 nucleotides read TGCAGTGCTAGGTCTGGAACCGGGACAGGGATTGAAAAACTGTTTTTT. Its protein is CSARSGTGTGIEKLFF.

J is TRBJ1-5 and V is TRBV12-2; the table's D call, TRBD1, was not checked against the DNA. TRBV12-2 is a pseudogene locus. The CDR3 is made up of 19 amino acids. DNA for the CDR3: TGTGCAAGTCGCTTAGGGGGGACAGGGGGCTGGGGGAGCAATCAGCCCCAGCATTTT. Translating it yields CASRLGGTGGWGSNQPQHF.

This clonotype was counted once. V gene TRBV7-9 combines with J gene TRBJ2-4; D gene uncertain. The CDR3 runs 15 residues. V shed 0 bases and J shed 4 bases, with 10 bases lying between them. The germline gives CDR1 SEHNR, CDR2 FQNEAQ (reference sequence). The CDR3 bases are TGTGCCAGCAGCTTAGCGGGTATGGCGAAAAACATTCAGTACTTC. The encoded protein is CASSLAGMAKNIQYF.

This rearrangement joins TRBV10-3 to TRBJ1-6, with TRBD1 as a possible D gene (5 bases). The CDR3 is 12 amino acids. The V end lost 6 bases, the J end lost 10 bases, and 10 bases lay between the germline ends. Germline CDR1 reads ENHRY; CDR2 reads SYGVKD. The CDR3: CAIRQAESPLHF. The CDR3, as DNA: TGTGCCATCAGACAGGCTGAATCACCCCTCCACTTT.

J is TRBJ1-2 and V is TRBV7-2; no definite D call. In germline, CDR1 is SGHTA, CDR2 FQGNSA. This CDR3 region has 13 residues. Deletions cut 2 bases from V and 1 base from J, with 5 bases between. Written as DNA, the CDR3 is TGTGCCAGCAGCTTAAGACTTAACTATGGCTACACCTTC. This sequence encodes CASSLRLNYGYTF.

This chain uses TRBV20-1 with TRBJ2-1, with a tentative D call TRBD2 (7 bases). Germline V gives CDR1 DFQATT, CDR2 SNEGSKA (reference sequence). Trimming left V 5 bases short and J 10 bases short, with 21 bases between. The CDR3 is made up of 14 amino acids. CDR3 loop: CSARGGGGAVEQFF. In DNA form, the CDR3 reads TGCAGTGCTCGAGGTGGTGGGGGGGCCGTCGAGCAGTTCTTC.

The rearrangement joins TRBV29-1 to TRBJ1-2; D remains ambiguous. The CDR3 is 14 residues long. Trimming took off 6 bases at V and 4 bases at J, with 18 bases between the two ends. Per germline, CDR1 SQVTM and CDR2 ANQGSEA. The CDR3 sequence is CSVEKASLLYGYTF. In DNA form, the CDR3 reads TGCAGCGTAGAAAAGGCATCCCTACTCTATGGCTACACCTTC.

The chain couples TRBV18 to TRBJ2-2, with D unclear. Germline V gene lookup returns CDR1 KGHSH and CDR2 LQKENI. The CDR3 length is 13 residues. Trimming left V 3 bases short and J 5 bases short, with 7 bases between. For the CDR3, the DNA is TGTGCCAGCTCACCTGTTGTGACCGGGGAGCTGTTTTTT. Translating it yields CASSPVVTGELFF.

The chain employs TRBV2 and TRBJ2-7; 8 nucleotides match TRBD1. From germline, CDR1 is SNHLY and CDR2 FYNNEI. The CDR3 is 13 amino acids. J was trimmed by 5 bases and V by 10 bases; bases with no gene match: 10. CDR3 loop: CAITRDRNNEQYF. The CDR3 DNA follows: TGTGCCATTACGAGGGACAGGAACAACGAGCAGTACTTC.

The CDR3 DNA follows: TGTGCCAGCAGCTTAGGTAGAGGGAGCAATGAGCAGTTCTTC. It codes for CASSLGRGSNEQFF. V is TRBV13 and J is TRBJ2-1, with D perhaps matching TRBD2 (5 bases). The CDR3 consists of 14 residues. Trimming pared 0 bases from V and 6 bases from J, leaving 9 bases between. Germline-derived CDR1 and CDR2 are PRHDT and FYEKMQ (reference sequence).